These T cell receptor beta chains were read from a single sample in a study of cytotoxic CD8 clonotypes in ibrutinib-treated CLL. Here immunoSEQ multiplex PCR was the method, and the copy in TCRdb shows in-frame clones only, minus some. In the table there are 80,000 to 95,000 clones, more than 75% of which are singletons. The starting material was PBMCs, obtained after 12 months of ibrutinib treatment. These TCRs come from a human donor with chronic lymphocytic leukemia. The CDR3 runs from the conserved cysteine through the conserved F or W. Each record gives: V gene, clone size, J gene, CDR3 protein. Expanded clones get a size class; other rows say once, few or many, or leave the size out.

V gene: TRBV19; clone size: once; J gene: TRBJ1-1; CDR3 protein: CASSDTGGIMNTEAFF
V gene: TRBV6-5; clone size: .; J gene: TRBJ1-6; CDR3 protein: CASLWGGHSPLHF
V gene: TRBV7-2; clone size: .; J gene: TRBJ2-1; CDR3 protein: CASRGGNLYNEQFF
V gene: TRBV7-6; clone size: few; J gene: TRBJ2-2; CDR3 protein: CASSPPGGELFF
V gene: TRBV20-1; clone size: .; J gene: TRBJ1-2; CDR3 protein: CSAPDGYTF
V gene: TRBV30; clone size: .; J gene: TRBJ2-7; CDR3 protein: CAWSGGVGGGGEQYF
V gene: TRBV7-2; clone size: .; J gene: TRBJ2-7; CDR3 protein: CASSFGRAYEQYF
V gene: TRBV5-6; clone size: .; J gene: TRBJ1-2; CDR3 protein: CASRARGSDGYTF
V gene: TRBV11-2; clone size: .; J gene: TRBJ2-7; CDR3 protein: CASSLITWATPYF
V gene: TRBV5-1; clone size: .; J gene: TRBJ1-2; CDR3 protein: CASSLGQALVYTF
V gene: TRBV6-6; clone size: .; J gene: TRBJ1-2; CDR3 protein: CASRAPITGEDGYTF
V gene: TRBV5-1; clone size: .; J gene: TRBJ2-3; CDR3 protein: CASSLRGQGSDTQYF
V gene: TRBV7-3; clone size: .; J gene: TRBJ2-3; CDR3 protein: CASSPQGGLDTQYF
V gene: TRBV9; clone size: .; J gene: TRBJ2-3; CDR3 protein: CASSVAVGGLTDTQYF
V gene: TRBV7-3; clone size: .; J gene: TRBJ2-4; CDR3 protein: CASSHRLAGGLAKNIQYF
V gene: TRBV10-3; clone size: .; J gene: TRBJ2-7; CDR3 protein: CATEGREESEQYF
V gene: TRBV4-2; clone size: .; J gene: TRBJ2-1; CDR3 protein: CASSQVTSGDTKGNEQFF
V gene: TRBV6-5; clone size: .; J gene: TRBJ1-6; CDR3 protein: CASSSLGVSSPLHF
V gene: TRBV7-9; clone size: .; J gene: TRBJ2-1; CDR3 protein: CASSLDFGLAYNEQFF
V gene: TRBV7-8; clone size: .; J gene: TRBJ1-2; CDR3 protein: CASSQGTAAAYGYTF
V gene: TRBV30; clone size: .; J gene: TRBJ1-6; CDR3 protein: CAWSPRGASPLHF
V gene: TRBV4-1; clone size: .; J gene: TRBJ1-1; CDR3 protein: CASSLIGGTEAFF
V gene: TRBV6-5; clone size: .; J gene: TRBJ2-3; CDR3 protein: CASSRSGSGTDTQYF
V gene: TRBV5-6; clone size: .; J gene: TRBJ2-1; CDR3 protein: CASSLSRGEQFF
V gene: TRBV30; clone size: once; J gene: TRBJ2-5; CDR3 protein: CAWSLGAQETQYF
V gene: TRBV5-1; clone size: .; J gene: TRBJ2-1; CDR3 protein: CASSSGTDNYNEQFF
V gene: TRBV19; clone size: once; J gene: TRBJ2-2; CDR3 protein: CASTPTSWTGVTGELFF
V gene: TRBV5-1; clone size: .; J gene: TRBJ2-7; CDR3 protein: CASSLDPGVAYEQYF
V gene: TRBV28; clone size: .; J gene: TRBJ1-2; CDR3 protein: CASSLDGDSYGYTF
V gene: TRBV7-3; clone size: .; J gene: TRBJ2-2; CDR3 protein: CASSLAGVDTGELFF
V gene: TRBV6-5; clone size: .; J gene: TRBJ2-4; CDR3 protein: CASSYSLGDIQYF
V gene: TRBV6-5; clone size: .; J gene: TRBJ2-2; CDR3 protein: CASSYSTGELFF
V gene: TRBV2; clone size: .; J gene: TRBJ1-1; CDR3 protein: CASKTGPRTEAFF
V gene: TRBV19; clone size: .; J gene: TRBJ1-6; CDR3 protein: CASSGDYNSPLHF
V gene: TRBV6-6; clone size: .; J gene: TRBJ1-3; CDR3 protein: CASSYSGDSSGNTIYF
V gene: TRBV9; clone size: .; J gene: TRBJ1-3; CDR3 protein: CASSVMSSGNTIYF
V gene: TRBV7-9; clone size: .; J gene: TRBJ2-1; CDR3 protein: CAGSKRRLAGGDEQFF
V gene: TRBV6-5; clone size: .; J gene: TRBJ2-7; CDR3 protein: CASSSVASSYEQYF
V gene: TRBV5-1; clone size: few; J gene: TRBJ2-7; CDR3 protein: CASNSGTGIYEQYF
V gene: TRBV4-1; clone size: .; J gene: TRBJ2-1; CDR3 protein: CASSQGGEGTLSSYNEQFF
V gene: TRBV19; clone size: .; J gene: TRBJ1-5; CDR3 protein: CASSRRNQPQHF
V gene: TRBV19; clone size: .; J gene: TRBJ2-7; CDR3 protein: CASSTEPGQGPYEQYF